One sample yielded the 16 T cell receptor beta chains listed below, sequenced in a study of blood T cells in healthy people across ages. PCR was performed a second time for about 6 to 11 cycles using a sample-barcoded 5' primer and a J-beta primer mix. Each CDR3 protein is one row after TCRdb ran MiXCR on the 5' RACE reads. Of about 1,000,000 distinct CDR3 sequences in the sample, 40% to 50% are singletons; the top ten hold approximately 17%. Specimen: blood. The receptors were gathered from a woman in her sixties or seventies in good health.

J is TRBJ2-7 and V is TRBV6-2 or TRBV6-3, with 7 bases matching TRBD2. The CDR3 is 14 amino acids. Germline lookup yields CDR1 MNHEY and CDR2 SVGEGT. V trimming: 5 bases; J trimming: 5 bases; junction bases outside the gene matches: 9. CDR3 amino acids: CASSRGGSAHEQYF. The DNA of the CDR3 is TGTGCCAGCAGTCGGGGAGGGTCGGCGCACGAGCAGTACTTC.

V is TRBV29-1 and J is TRBJ2-3, with D unclear. The CDR3 length is 11 residues. V was trimmed by 8 bases and J by 5 bases, leaving 11 bases between them. Germline assignment: CDR1 SQVTM and CDR2 ANQGSEA. In DNA, the CDR3 is TGCAGCTCCCGCTGGGGAGATACGCAGTATTTT. Its translation: CSSRWGDTQYF.

This chain connects TRBV20-1 to TRBJ2-1, with D unresolved. This CDR3 has 11 residues. In germline, CDR1 is DFQATT, CDR2 SNEGSKA (reference sequence). Trimming took off 4 bases at V and 8 bases at J, with 9 bases between the two ends. CDR3 region: CSANPGDEQFF. DNA of the CDR3: TGCAGTGCTAATCCGGGCGATGAGCAGTTCTTC.

The rearrangement joins TRBV28 to TRBJ1-4; D is unresolved. CDR1 is MDHEN, CDR2 SYDVKM, per germline. Trimming pared 3 bases from V and 7 bases from J, leaving 12 bases between. This CDR3 region has 14 residues. In DNA form, the CDR3 reads TGTGCCAGCAGTTTTTCTCCTTCTCGTGAAAAACTGTTTTTT. Amino acid sequence: CASSFSPSREKLFF.

The genes are TRBV30 and TRBJ2-7; no firm D call. This CDR3 is built from 14 residues. Per the germline V gene, CDR1 is GTSNPN and CDR2 is SVGIG (reference sequence). The V gene lost 1 base and the J gene lost 2 bases, with 12 bases spanning the gap. CDR3 amino acids: CAWSAPQLTYEQYF. The CDR3 nucleotides are TGTGCCTGGAGTGCACCGCAACTCACCTACGAGCAGTACTTC.

The chain couples TRBV7-8 to TRBJ1-4; possibly TRBD1 for D (6 bases). Germline CDR1 and CDR2: SGHVS and FQNEAQ. This CDR3 spans 16 amino acids. Trimming left V 6 bases short and J 4 bases short, with 18 bases between. The CDR3 here is CASRKRQVGFNEKLFF. CDR3 DNA sequence: TGTGCCAGCAGAAAACGACAGGTTGGGTTTAATGAAAAACTGTTTTTT. Full variable domain (missing parts from reference TRBV7-8 and TRBJ1-4): GAGVSQSPRYKVAKRGQDVALRCDPISGHVSLFWYQQALGQGPEFLTYFQNEAQLDKSGLPSDRFFAERPEGSVSTLKIQRTQQEDSAVYLCASRKRQVGFNEKLFFGSGTQLSVL.

The V gene is TRBV20-1, the J gene TRBJ2-5; TRBD2 agrees at 11 bases. Germline V gives CDR1 DFQATT, CDR2 SNEGSKA (reference sequence). The CDR3 covers 16 residues. The junction had 8 bases not matched to a gene; V was cut back by 1 base and J by 4 bases. CDR3 sequence (DNA): TGCAGTGCTAGAGGTCCCGACGGACTAGCGGGAGAGACCCAGTACTTC. As protein: CSARGPDGLAGETQYF.

V usage is TRBV5-1 and J usage is TRBJ2-1; D is perhaps TRBD2 (5 bases). The CDR3 covers 15 residues. CDR1 SGHRS and CDR2 YFSETQ come from the germline V gene. V was cut by 4 bases and J by 5 bases, with 16 bases left in between. This CDR3 reads CASSLGGAVNNEQFF. The CDR3 region has the DNA TGCGCCAGCAGCCTCGGAGGTGCGGTAAACAATGAGCAGTTCTTC.

This clonotype was seen just once. The chain links TRBV12-3 or TRBV12-4 to TRBJ2-3; D is possibly TRBD1 or TRBD2 (5 bases each). V was clipped by 8 bases and J by 4 bases, with 13 bases between them. The CDR3 is 13 amino acids. The CDR3 coding sequence is TGTGCCAGCGCCCCCGGGACCGCAGATACGCAGTATTTT. Its protein product is CASAPGTADTQYF.

V gene TRBV24-1 combines with J gene TRBJ2-2; 10 nucleotides align to TRBD1. Germline values: CDR1 KGHDR, CDR2 SFDVKD. The CDR3 has 17 residues. V dropped 3 bases and J dropped 7; count of bases not matched to a gene: 10. Here the CDR3 DNA reads TGTGCCACCAGTGATCCTACTCCGGGACAGGGGATCGGGGAGCTGTTTTTT. Residues: CATSDPTPGQGIGELFF.

The rearrangement uses TRBV12-3 or TRBV12-4 and TRBJ2-7; 7 bases are a match to TRBD1. Trimming took 4 bases from V and 10 from J; bases not matched to a gene: 10. The CDR3 is made up of 13 amino acids. CDR3 residues: CASSYSRTGTQYF. CDR3 sequence (DNA): TGTGCCAGCAGTTACTCCCGGACAGGAACCCAGTACTTC.

Turning to this clonotype: At one end the junction does not follow the germline gene, possibly because of a read error. The chain has TRBV3-1 and TRBJ2-1; no clear D gene. Germline assignment: CDR1 LGHDT and CDR2 YNNKEL (reference sequence). The CDR3 loop spans 12 amino acids. This CDR3 reads CAGSVFSNEQFF. The CDR3 bases are TGTGCCGGCAGCGTTTTCTCCAATGAGCAGTTCTTC.

J is TRBJ1-4 and V is TRBV20-1; D not resolved. This CDR3 is 15 amino acids long. Trimming shortened V by 5 bases and J by 6 bases, and 19 bases separated the two germline ends. Looked up from germline, CDR1 is DFQATT and CDR2 is SNEGSKA (reference sequence). The CDR3 DNA reads as TGCAGTGCTCTTTTACGAATGCGGCGGGATGAAAAACTGTTTTTT. It translates to CSALLRMRRDEKLFF.

On this clonotype itself: At one end the junction does not follow the germline gene, possibly because of a read error. This sequence joins TRBV7-2 and TRBJ2-5; 9 positions match TRBD2. CDR1 and CDR2 from the germline V gene are SGHTA and FQGNSA. The CDR3 covers 17 residues. The CDR3 protein is CASSSFRAGGSQETQYF. The CDR3 coding sequence is TGCGCCAGCAGCTCCTTTCGAGCGGGAGGTTCCCAAGAGACCCAGTACTTC.

The chain links TRBV20-1 to TRBJ2-7; possible D gene TRBD1, 6 bases. Deletions cut 6 bases from V and 1 base from J, with 16 bases between. CDR3 length: 14 amino acids. Per germline, CDR1 DFQATT and CDR2 SNEGSKA (reference sequence). The CDR3, as DNA: TGCAGTGCGCAGGACAGTGTAGGTTCCTACGAGCAGTACTTC. Translated: CSAQDSVGSYEQYF.

The chain uses TRBV28 and TRBJ2-1; weak D call: TRBD2 (5 bases). Trimming removed 1 base at V and 8 bases at J, with 18 bases between. The germline V gene encodes CDR1 MDHEN and CDR2 SYDVKM. CDR3 length: 16 amino acids. CDR3 loop: CASSLSGMDFGDEQFF. The CDR3 DNA follows: TGTGCCAGCAGTTTATCAGGCATGGACTTTGGCGATGAGCAGTTCTTC.